Sequencing of this TCR beta chain was carried out in a study of blood T cells in healthy people across ages. CDR3 length: 15 amino acids. Trimming took 2 bases from V and 1 from J, leaving 11 bases between them. Germline CDR1 and CDR2: MNHEY and SVGAGI. Through a sample-barcoded 5' primer and a J-beta primer mix, a second PCR was run for roughly 7 to 12 cycles. TCRdb ran MiXCR on the 5' RACE reads and lists one entry per CDR3 protein. Here the sample spans 550,000 to 750,000 distinct CDR3 sequences, 21% being singletons. The V call is TRBV6-5, the J call TRBJ2-5; D unclear. The source of this sequence is a man in his 70s in good health. The source material was blood. The CDR3 DNA follows: TGTGCCAGCAGTTACGGTCTGGGAAGCCAAGAGACCCAGTACTTC. This codes for CASSYGLGSQETQYF.